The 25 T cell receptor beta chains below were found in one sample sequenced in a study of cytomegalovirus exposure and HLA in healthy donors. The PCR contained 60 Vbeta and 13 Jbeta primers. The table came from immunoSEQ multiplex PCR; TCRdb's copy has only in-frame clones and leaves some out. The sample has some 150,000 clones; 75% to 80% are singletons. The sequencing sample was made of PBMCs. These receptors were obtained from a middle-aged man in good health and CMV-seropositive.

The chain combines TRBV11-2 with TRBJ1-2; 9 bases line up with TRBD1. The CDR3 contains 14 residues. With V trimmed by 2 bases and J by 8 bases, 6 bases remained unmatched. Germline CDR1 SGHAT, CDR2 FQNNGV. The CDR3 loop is CASSLSGQGLGYTF. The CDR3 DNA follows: TGTGCCAGCAGCTTATCGGGACAGGGCTTAGGCTACACCTTC.

Here the CDR3 reads CASSQRGGYREQETQYF. For the CDR3, the DNA is TGCGCCAGCAGCCAAAGGGGGGGGTACAGGGAACAAGAGACCCAGTACTTC. V and J are TRBV4-1 and TRBJ2-5; D perhaps matches TRBD2 (7 bases). The V end lost 2 bases, the J end lost 2 bases, and 18 bases lay between the germline ends. The CDR3 consists of 17 residues. The germline V gene has CDR1 MGHRA and CDR2 YSYEKL.

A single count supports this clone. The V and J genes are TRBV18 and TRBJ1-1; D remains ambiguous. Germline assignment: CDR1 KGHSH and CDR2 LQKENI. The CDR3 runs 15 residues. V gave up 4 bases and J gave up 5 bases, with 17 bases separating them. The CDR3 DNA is TGTGCCAGCTCACAGAGAGATTTGGTAGCGACTGAAGCTTTCTTT. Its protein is CASSQRDLVATEAFF.

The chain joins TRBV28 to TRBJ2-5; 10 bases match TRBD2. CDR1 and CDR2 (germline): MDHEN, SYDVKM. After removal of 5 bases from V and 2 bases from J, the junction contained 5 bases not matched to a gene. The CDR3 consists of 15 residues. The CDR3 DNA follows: TGTGCCAGCAGTACACCGGGACTAGCGCAAGAGACCCAGTACTTC. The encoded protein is CASSTPGLAQETQYF.

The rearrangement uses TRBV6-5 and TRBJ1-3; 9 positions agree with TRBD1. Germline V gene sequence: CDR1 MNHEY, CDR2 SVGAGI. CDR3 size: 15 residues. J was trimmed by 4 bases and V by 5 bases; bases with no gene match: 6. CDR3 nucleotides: TGTGCCAGCAGTAGGACAGGGGCAGGAGGAAACACCATATATTTT. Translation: CASSRTGAGGNTIYF.

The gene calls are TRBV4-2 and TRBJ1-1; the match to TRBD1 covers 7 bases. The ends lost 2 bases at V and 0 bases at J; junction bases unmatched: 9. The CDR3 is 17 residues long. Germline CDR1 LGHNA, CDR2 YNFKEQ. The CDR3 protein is CASSQPRQGIMNTEAFF. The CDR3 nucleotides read TGTGCCAGCAGCCAACCCCGACAGGGAATAATGAACACTGAAGCTTTCTTT.

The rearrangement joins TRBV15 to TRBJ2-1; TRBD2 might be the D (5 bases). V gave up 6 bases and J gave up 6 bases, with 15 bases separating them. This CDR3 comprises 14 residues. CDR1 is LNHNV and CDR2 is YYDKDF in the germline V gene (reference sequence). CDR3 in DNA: TGTGCCACCAGATCTAGCAGAAATCCCAATGAGCAGTTCTTC. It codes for CATRSSRNPNEQFF.

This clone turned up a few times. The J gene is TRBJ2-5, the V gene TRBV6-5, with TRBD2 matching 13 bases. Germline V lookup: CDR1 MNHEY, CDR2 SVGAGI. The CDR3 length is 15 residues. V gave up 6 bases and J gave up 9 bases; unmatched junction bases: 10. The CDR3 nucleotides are TGTGCCAGCAGGGTAGGGACTAGCGGGATTGGGCCCCAGTACTTC. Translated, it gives CASRVGTSGIGPQYF.

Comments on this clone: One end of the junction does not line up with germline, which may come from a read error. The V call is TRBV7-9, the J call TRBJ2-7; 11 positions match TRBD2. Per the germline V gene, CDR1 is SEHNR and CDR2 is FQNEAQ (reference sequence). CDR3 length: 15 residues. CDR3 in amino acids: CSSSLAPGLAGEQYF. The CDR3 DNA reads TGTTCCAGCAGCTTAGCGCCCGGACTAGCGGGCGAGCAGTACTTC.

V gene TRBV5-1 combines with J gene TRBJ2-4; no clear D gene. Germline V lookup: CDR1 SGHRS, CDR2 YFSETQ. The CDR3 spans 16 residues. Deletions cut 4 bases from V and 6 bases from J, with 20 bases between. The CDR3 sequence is CASSPSGGSSRNIQYF. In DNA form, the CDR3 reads TGCGCCAGCAGCCCTTCTGGCGGTTCCTCAAGAAACATTCAGTACTTC.

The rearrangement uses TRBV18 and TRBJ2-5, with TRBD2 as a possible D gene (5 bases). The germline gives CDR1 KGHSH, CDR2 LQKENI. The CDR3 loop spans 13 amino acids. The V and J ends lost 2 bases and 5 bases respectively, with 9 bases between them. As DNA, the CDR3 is TGTGCCAGCTCACCAACTGGCGGGGAGACCCAGTACTTC. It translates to CASSPTGGETQYF.

DNA for the CDR3: TGTGCCAGTAGTATAAACCTAGCGGGGTCGAACAATGAGCAGTTCTTC. Translating gives CASSINLAGSNNEQFF. This rearrangement joins TRBV19 to TRBJ2-1; 9 bases match TRBD2. The CDR3 is 16 amino acids. Germline V gives CDR1 LNHDA, CDR2 SQIVND (reference sequence). The V segment lost 2 bases and the J segment 5 bases; nucleotides outside the gene matches: 7.

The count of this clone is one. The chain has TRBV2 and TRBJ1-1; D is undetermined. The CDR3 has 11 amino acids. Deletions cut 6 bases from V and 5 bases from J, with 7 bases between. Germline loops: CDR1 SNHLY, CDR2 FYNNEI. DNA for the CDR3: TGTGCCAGCAGCGGGGAGACTGAAGCTTTCTTT. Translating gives CASSGETEAFF.

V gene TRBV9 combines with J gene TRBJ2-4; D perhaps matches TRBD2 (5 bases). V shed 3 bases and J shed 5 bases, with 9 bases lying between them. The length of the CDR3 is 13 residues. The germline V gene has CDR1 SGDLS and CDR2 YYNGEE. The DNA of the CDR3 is TGTGCCAGCAGCGCCGGGATCCAAAACATTCAGTACTTC. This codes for CASSAGIQNIQYF.

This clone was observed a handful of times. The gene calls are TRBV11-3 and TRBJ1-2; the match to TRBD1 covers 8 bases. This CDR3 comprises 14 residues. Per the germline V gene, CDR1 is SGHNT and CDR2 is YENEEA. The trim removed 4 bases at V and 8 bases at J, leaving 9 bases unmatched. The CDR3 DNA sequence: TGTGCCAGCAGCTCCGGGACAGGTGCAGGCGGCTACACCTTC. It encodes CASSSGTGAGGYTF.

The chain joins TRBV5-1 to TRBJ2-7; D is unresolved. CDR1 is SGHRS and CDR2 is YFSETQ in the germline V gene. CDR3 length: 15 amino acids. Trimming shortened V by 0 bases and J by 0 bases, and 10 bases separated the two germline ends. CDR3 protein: CASSLGRSFSYEQYF. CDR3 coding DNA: TGCGCCAGCAGCTTGGGCAGGTCCTTCTCCTACGAGCAGTACTTC.

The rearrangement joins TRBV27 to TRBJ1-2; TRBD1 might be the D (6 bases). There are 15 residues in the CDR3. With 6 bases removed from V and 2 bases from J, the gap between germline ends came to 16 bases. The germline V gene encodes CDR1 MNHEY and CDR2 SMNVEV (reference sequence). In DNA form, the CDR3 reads TGTGCCAGCAGCCTTACAGGGTCACGGAACTATGGCTACACCTTC. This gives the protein CASSLTGSRNYGYTF.

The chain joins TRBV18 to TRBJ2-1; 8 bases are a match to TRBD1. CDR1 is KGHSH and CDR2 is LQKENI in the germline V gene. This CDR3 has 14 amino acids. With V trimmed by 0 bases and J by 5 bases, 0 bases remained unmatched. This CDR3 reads CASSPPGQDNEQFF. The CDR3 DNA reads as TGTGCCAGCTCACCACCGGGACAGGACAATGAGCAGTTCTTC. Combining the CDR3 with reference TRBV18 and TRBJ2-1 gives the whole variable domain NAGVMQNPRHLVRRRGQEARLRCSPMKGHSHVYWYRQLPEEGLKFMVYLQKENIIDESGMPKERFSAEFPKEGPSILRIQQVVRGDSAAYFCASSPPGQDNEQFFGPGTRLTVL.

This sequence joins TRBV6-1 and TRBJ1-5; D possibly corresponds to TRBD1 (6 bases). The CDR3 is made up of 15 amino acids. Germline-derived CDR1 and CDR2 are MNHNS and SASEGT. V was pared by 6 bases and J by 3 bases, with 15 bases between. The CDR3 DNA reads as TGTGCCAGCAGAACCAGACAGGTGGACAATCAGCCCCAGCATTTT. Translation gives CASRTRQVDNQPQHF.

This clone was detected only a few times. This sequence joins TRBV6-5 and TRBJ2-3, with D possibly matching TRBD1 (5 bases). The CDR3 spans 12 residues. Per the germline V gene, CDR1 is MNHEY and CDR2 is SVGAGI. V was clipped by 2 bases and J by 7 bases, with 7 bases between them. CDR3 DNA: TGTGCCAGCAGTTACCAGGGTTATACGCAGTATTTT. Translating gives CASSYQGYTQYF.

CDR3 nucleotides: TGTGCCGGGGGGGGGTCCGCGAACACCGGGGAGCTGTTTTTT. Translated, it gives CAGGGSANTGELFF. The V call is TRBV7-6, the J call TRBJ2-2; 7 bases fit TRBD2. The V gene's germline CDR1 is SGHVS and CDR2 FNYEAQ. The V and J ends lost 11 bases and 0 bases, in that order; junction bases with no gene match: 6. CDR3 length: 14 residues.

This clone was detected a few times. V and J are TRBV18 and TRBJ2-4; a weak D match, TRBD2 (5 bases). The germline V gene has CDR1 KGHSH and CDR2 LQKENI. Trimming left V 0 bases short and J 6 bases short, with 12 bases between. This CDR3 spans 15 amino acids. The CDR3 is CASSPPARELNIQYF. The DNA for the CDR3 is TGTGCCAGCTCACCACCGGCACGGGAACTAAACATTCAGTACTTC. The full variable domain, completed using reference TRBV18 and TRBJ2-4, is NAGVMQNPRHLVRRRGQEARLRCSPMKGHSHVYWYRQLPEEGLKFMVYLQKENIIDESGMPKERFSAEFPKEGPSILRIQQVVRGDSAAYFCASSPPARELNIQYFGAGTRLSVL.

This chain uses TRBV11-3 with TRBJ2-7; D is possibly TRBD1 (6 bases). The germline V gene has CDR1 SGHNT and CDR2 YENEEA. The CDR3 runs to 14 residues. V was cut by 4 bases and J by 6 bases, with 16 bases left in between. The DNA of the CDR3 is TGTGCCAGCAGCTCACAGGGTTTGGGGCTCGAGCAGTACTTC. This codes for CASSSQGLGLEQYF.

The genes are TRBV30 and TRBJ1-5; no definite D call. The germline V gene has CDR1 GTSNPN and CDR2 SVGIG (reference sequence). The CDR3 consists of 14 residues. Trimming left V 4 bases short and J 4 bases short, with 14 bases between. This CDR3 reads CAWITLRPNQPQHF. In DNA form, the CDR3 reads TGTGCCTGGATTACTCTGCGGCCAAATCAGCCCCAGCATTTT.

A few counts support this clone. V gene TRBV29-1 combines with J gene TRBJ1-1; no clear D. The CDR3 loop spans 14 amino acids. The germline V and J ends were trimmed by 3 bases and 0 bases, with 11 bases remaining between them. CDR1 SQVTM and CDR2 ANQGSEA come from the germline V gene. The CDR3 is CSVEQQTMNTEAFF. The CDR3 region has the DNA TGCAGCGTTGAGCAGCAGACTATGAACACTGAAGCTTTCTTT.